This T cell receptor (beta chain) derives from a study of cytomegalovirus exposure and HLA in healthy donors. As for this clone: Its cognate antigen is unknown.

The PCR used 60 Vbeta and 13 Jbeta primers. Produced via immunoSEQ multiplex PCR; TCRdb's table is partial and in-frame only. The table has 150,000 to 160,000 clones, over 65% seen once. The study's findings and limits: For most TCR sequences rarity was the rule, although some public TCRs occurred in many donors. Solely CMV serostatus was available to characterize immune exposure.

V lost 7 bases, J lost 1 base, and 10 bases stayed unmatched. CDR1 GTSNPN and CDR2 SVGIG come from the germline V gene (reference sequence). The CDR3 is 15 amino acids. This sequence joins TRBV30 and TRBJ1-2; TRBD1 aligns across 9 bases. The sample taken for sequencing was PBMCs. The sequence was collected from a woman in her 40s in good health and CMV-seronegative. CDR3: CASPGQGSINYGYTF. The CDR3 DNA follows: TGTGCCTCACCGGGACAGGGCTCAATTAACTATGGCTACACCTTC.